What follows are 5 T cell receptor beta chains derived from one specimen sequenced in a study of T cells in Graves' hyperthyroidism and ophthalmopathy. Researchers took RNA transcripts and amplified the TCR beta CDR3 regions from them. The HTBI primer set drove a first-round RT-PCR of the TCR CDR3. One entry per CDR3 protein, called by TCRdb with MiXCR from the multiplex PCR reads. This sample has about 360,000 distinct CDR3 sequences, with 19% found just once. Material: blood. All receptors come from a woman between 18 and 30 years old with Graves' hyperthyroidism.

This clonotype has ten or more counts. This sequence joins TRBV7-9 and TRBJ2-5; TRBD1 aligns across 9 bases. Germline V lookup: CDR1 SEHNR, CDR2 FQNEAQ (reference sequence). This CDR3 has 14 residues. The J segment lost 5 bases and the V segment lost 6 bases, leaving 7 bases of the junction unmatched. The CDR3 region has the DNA TGTGCCAGCAGACAAACAGGGGGCAAGGAGACCCAGTACTTC. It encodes CASRQTGGKETQYF.

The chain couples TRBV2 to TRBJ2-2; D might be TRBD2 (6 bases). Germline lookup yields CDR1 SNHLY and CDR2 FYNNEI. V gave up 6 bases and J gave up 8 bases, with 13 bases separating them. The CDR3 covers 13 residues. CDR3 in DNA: TGTGCCAGCAGCCTACAGGCGGGGGGGGAGCTGTTTTTT. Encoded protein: CASSLQAGGELFF.

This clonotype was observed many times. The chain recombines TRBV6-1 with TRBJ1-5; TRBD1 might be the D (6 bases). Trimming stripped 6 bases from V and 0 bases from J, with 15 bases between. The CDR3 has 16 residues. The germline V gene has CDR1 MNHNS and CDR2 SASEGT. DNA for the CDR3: TGTGCCAGCAGAAGACAGGAGATTTATAGCAATCAGCCCCAGCATTTT. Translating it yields CASRRQEIYSNQPQHF.

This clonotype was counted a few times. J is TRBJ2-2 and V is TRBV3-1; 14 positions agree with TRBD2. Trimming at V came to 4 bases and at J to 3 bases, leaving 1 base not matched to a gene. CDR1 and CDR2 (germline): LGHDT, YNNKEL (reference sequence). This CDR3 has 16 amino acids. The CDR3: CASSPGLAGDTGELFF. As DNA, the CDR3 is TGTGCCAGCAGCCCGGGACTAGCGGGGGACACCGGGGAGCTGTTTTTT.

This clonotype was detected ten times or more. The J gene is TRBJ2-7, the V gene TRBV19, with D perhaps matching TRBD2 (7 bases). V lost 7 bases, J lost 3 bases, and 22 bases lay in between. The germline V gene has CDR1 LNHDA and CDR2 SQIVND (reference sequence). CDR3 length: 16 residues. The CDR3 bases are TGTGCCAGTACCTCAAAGGGGGGGCAGGGAATCTACGAGCAGTACTTC. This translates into CASTSKGGQGIYEQYF.